A selection of T cell receptor beta chains follows, all from one sample in a study of T-cell memory formation after mild COVID-19. TCRdb reprocessed the 5' RACE reads via MiXCR and lists one record per CDR3 protein. Among about 540,000 distinct CDR3 sequences listed, roughly 21% were seen once. Source material: PBMCs or a T cell subset sorted from them (not recorded which). These receptors all come from an adult woman who had mild COVID-19 (a few samples of this study predate the infection). Cell type and time point are not known. The CDR3 runs from the conserved cysteine through the conserved F or W. The D gene is left open where the match is weak. Expanded clones are given a class, and other clones once, few, many or no size at all.

many	TRBV5-6	.	TRBJ2-7	TGTGCCAGCAGCTTGGTGAGCGAAGTAAGATACGAGCAGTACTTC	CASSLVSEVRYEQYF
.	TRBV15	.	TRBJ1-4	TGTGCCACCAGCCGGGACAACGGGAATGAAAAACTGTTTTTT	CATSRDNGNEKLFF
.	TRBV11-1	TRBD2	TRBJ2-5	TGTGCCAGCAGCCGAGTGGGACTAGCGGGGGCTCCGAGGGGTGAGACCCAGTACTTC	CASSRVGLAGAPRGETQYF
few	TRBV5-6	TRBD1	TRBJ1-1	TGTGCCAGCAGCGAGGGACAGGGTTTCACTGAAGCTTTCTTT	CASSEGQGFTEAFF
few	TRBV20-1	.	TRBJ2-7	TGCAGTGCTAGATCCACGTTCTGGGGGGCAGGGGGCTCCTACGAGCAGTACTTC	CSARSTFWGAGGSYEQYF
.	TRBV5-1	.	TRBJ2-1	TGCGCCAGCAGCCACAGCCCAGATATCAATGAGCAGTTCTTC	CASSHSPDINEQFF
few	TRBV5-1	.	TRBJ1-2	TGCGCCAGCAGCTTTACAGGGCCTATGGATGGCTACACCTTC	CASSFTGPMDGYTF
.	TRBV12-3/TRBV12-4	.	TRBJ1-2	TGTGCCAGCAGTTTAGGCCAGGCCTCTGGCTACACCTTC	CASSLGQASGYTF
.	TRBV6-2/TRBV6-3	.	TRBJ2-1	TGTGCCAGCAGCCGGGCGATAGGATACAATGAGCAGTTCTTC	CASSRAIGYNEQFF
few	TRBV4-3	.	TRBJ1-2	TGCGCCAGCAGCCTGCTCGGACAAGGAGCTAACTATGGCTACACCTTC	CASSLLGQGANYGYTF
few	TRBV29-1	TRBD2	TRBJ2-1	TGCAGCGTTGCCCGACTAGCGGGAAACAATGAGCAGTTCTTC	CSVARLAGNNEQFF
.	TRBV29-1	.	TRBJ1-2	TGCAGCGTTGAGCGTTCAACCCTCAGGGGCTACACCTTC	CSVERSTLRGYTF
few	TRBV7-2	TRBD2	TRBJ2-2	TGTGCCAGCAGCTTCTCAGGACTAGCGGGGTTGAGCACCGGGGAGCTGTTTTTT	CASSFSGLAGLSTGELFF
.	TRBV2	TRBD1	TRBJ2-3	TGTGCCAGCAGGGCAACTACAGGGGCAGATACGCAGTATTTT	CASRATTGADTQYF
.	TRBV7-9	.	TRBJ2-7	TGTGCCAGCAGCTTCCCGGACCGAGCCTACGAGCAGTACTTC	CASSFPDRAYEQYF
.	TRBV7-2	.	TRBJ1-2	TGTGCCAGCCAGACAGAAGTCTATGGCTACACCTTC	CASQTEVYGYTF
.	TRBV20-1	.	TRBJ2-7	TGCAGTGCTAAATTTCCGGGAGCGTCGTACGAGCAGTACTTC	CSAKFPGASYEQYF
.	TRBV2	.	TRBJ2-3	TGTGCCATCACAACCCCGGGGTGGAGCACAGATACGCAGTATTTT	CAITTPGWSTDTQYF
.	TRBV7-2	.	TRBJ2-7	TGTGCCAGCAGCTTAGGCGATTCCTACCGGTACTTC	CASSLGDSYRYF
few	TRBV7-3	TRBD2	TRBJ2-3	TGTGCCAGCAGCTTAATGGGACTAGCGGAGTTAACAGATACGCAGTATTTT	CASSLMGLAELTDTQYF
.	TRBV14	TRBD2	TRBJ2-3	TGTGCCAGCAGCCAAGACAGGGACTACCGCACAGATACGCAGTATTTT	CASSQDRDYRTDTQYF
few	TRBV7-9	TRBD1	TRBJ2-3	TGTGCCAGCAGTTCGCGACAGGGGTCAGATACGCAGTATTTT	CASSSRQGSDTQYF
few	TRBV4-2	.	TRBJ2-1	TGTGCCAGCAGCCAAGAAGGTGTTAATAGTGAGCAGTTCTTC	CASSQEGVNSEQFF
.	TRBV29-1	.	TRBJ2-7	TGCAGCGTTTCCCAGGGTACCGGAGCCTACGAGCAGTACTTC	CSVSQGTGAYEQYF
.	TRBV29-1	.	TRBJ2-5	TGCAGCGTTCCTTCGGGGGGCCCAGAGACCCAGTACTTC	CSVPSGGPETQYF
.	TRBV19	.	TRBJ1-3	TGTGCCAGTACCTCACGGGGAAAGCTCTCTGGAAACACCATATATTTT	CASTSRGKLSGNTIYF
few	TRBV6-5	TRBD1	TRBJ1-2	TGTGCCAGCAGTGCGGACAGGGGGGAGTTTGGCTACACCTTC	CASSADRGEFGYTF
.	TRBV2	.	TRBJ1-2	TGTGCCAGCGGGGGGCGACAGAATAACTATGGCTACACCTTC	CASGGRQNNYGYTF
.	TRBV12-3/TRBV12-4	TRBD1	TRBJ1-6	TGTGCCAGCAGTCCTCGACAGGGTTATAATTCACCCCTCCACTTT	CASSPRQGYNSPLHF
few	TRBV29-1	.	TRBJ2-5	TGCAGCGGGGGATGGACGGGAGAGACCCAGTACTTC	CSGGWTGETQYF
.	TRBV7-9	TRBD2	TRBJ2-1	TGTGCCAGCAGCCCTGGAACCCCGGGACTAGCGGGAGTAATGCAGTTCTTC	CASSPGTPGLAGVMQFF
.	TRBV7-2	.	TRBJ1-5	TGTGCCAGCAGCTTAGCGATGGGCAGGGAGGGGGATCAGCCCCAGCATTTT	CASSLAMGREGDQPQHF
many	TRBV7-8	TRBD1	TRBJ2-7	TGTGCCAGCAGCTTCATGGGACAGAATTACGAGCAGTACTTC	CASSFMGQNYEQYF
few	TRBV5-1	TRBD1	TRBJ2-7	TGCGCCAGCAGCTTACGACTCGGTGGGACAGGGGTCTACGAGCAGTACTTC	CASSLRLGGTGVYEQYF
few	TRBV5-4	.	TRBJ2-5	TGTGCCAGCAGCTTGGACAGGTCGAGGGTAGAGACCCAGTACTTC	CASSLDRSRVETQYF
.	TRBV5-1	TRBD2	TRBJ2-3	TGCGCCAGCAGCGAGGGACTAGCGGGGGGCCCAGGTGGAGATACGCAGTATTTT	CASSEGLAGGPGGDTQYF
.	TRBV3-1	.	TRBJ2-7	TGTGCCAGCAGCCAAGATCGAAATGAGGGCCCCTACGAGCAGTACTTC	CASSQDRNEGPYEQYF
.	TRBV2	.	TRBJ2-1	TGTGCCAGCAGCGGGGGAAGCGAGCAGTTCTTC	CASSGGSEQFF
few	TRBV5-1	TRBD2	TRBJ2-2	TGCGCCAGCAGCCTTAGCGGGAGGTCAGGCACCGGGGAGCTGTTTTTT	CASSLSGRSGTGELFF
many	TRBV5-1	TRBD1	TRBJ2-7	TGCGCCAGCAGCCCTCCCGGACAGGGCTCCGAGCAGTACTTC	CASSPPGQGSEQYF
few	TRBV20-1	.	TRBJ2-3	TGCAGTCCCGGTGGGGGGGCTACGCAGTATTTT	CSPGGGATQYF
.	TRBV5-1	.	TRBJ2-3	TGCGCCAGCAGCCCACCAAAGCAGGCTAGCACAGATACGCAGTATTTT	CASSPPKQASTDTQYF
.	TRBV6-2/TRBV6-3	TRBD2	TRBJ2-7	TGTGCCAGCAGTTTCTCTAGCGGGAGACAAACCTCCTACGAGCAGTACTTC	CASSFSSGRQTSYEQYF
.	TRBV30	TRBD1	TRBJ1-6	TGTGCCTGGAGTCCAGGGGGCTATAATTCACCCCTCCACTTT	CAWSPGGYNSPLHF
.	TRBV12-3/TRBV12-4	TRBD2	TRBJ2-4	TGTGCCAGCAGCAAGGGACTAGCGGGGGGGATAGCCAAAAACATTCAGTACTTC	CASSKGLAGGIAKNIQYF
few	TRBV18	TRBD1	TRBJ1-1	TGTGCCAGCTCACCCGGACAGGGGGGCACTGAAGCTTTCTTT	CASSPGQGGTEAFF
.	TRBV7-2	TRBD2	TRBJ2-2	TGTGCCAGCAGCCCCCAGCCGCTAGCGGGAGCCGGGGAGCTGTTTTTT	CASSPQPLAGAGELFF
.	TRBV2	.	TRBJ1-2	TGTGCCAGCAGTGAGCGGAACTATGGCTACACCTTC	CASSERNYGYTF
.	TRBV5-1	.	TRBJ1-3	TGCGCCAGCAGCTTAGACAGCGGCGGAAACACCATATATTTT	CASSLDSGGNTIYF
few	TRBV6-2/TRBV6-3	.	TRBJ2-5	TGTGCCAGCAGTTCACCCGGGGTAGGGGGGACCCAGTACTTC	CASSSPGVGGTQYF
few	TRBV4-1	.	TRBJ2-3	TGCGCCAGCAGCCAAGAGGCCAGCCCTAGCACAGATACGCAGTATTTT	CASSQEASPSTDTQYF
.	TRBV7-6	TRBD1	TRBJ2-7	TGTGCCAGCAGCCCCAGTCGCGACAGGGGGCCGTATGAGCAGTACTTC	CASSPSRDRGPYEQYF
few	TRBV5-5	TRBD1	TRBJ2-3	TGTGCCAGCAGTCGGGACAGTGGGCAGGATACGCAGTATTTT	CASSRDSGQDTQYF
few	TRBV5-1	TRBD1	TRBJ2-7	TGCGCCAGCAGCCACACACAGGGGGCGCTCCACGAGCAGTACTTC	CASSHTQGALHEQYF
few	TRBV27	.	TRBJ2-7	TGTGCCAGCAGTCCGGGAATGACTACCTACGAGCAGTACTTC	CASSPGMTTYEQYF